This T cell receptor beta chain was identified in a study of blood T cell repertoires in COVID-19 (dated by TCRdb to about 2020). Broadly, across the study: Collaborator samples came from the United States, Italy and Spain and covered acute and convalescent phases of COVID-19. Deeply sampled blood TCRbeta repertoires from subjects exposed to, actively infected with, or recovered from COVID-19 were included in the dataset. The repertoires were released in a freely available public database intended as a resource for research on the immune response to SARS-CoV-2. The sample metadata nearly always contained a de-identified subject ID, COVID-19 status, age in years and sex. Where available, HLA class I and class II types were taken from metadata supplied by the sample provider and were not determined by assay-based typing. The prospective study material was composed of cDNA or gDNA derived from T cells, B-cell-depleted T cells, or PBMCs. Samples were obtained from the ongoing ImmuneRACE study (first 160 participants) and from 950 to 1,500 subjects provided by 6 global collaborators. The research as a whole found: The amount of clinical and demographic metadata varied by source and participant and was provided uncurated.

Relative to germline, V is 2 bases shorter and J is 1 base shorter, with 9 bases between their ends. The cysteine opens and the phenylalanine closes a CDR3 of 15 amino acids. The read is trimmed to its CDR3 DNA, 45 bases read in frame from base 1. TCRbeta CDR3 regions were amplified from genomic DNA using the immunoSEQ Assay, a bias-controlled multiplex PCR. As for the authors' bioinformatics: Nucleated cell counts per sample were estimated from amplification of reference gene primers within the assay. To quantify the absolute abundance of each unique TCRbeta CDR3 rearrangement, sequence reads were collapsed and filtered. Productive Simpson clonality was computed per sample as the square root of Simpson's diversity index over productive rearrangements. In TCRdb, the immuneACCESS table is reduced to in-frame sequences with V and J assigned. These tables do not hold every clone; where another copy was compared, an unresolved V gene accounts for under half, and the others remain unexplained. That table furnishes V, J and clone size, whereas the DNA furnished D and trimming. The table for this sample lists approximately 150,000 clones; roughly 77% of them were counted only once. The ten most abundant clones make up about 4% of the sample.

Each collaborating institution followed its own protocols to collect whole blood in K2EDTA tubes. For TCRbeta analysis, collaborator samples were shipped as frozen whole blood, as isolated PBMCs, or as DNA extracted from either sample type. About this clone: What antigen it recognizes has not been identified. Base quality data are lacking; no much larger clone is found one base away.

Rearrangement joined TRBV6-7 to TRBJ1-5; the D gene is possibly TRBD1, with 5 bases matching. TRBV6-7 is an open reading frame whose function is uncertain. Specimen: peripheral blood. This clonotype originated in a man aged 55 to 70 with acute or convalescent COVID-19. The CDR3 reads CASSYRGTSNQPQHF. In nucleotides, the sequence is TGTGCCAGCAGTTACCGGGGGACCAGCAATCAGCCCCAGCATTTT.